What follows are 2 T cell receptor beta chains derived from one specimen sequenced in a study of cytomegalovirus exposure and HLA in healthy donors. The PCR used 60 Vbeta and 13 Jbeta primers. Using immunoSEQ multiplex PCR, the repertoire was profiled, and TCRdb retains in-frame clones only, with some absent. This sample has some 140,000 clones; approximately 80% occur once, and the top ten carry 8.8%. Sequencing was performed on PBMCs. The receptors were sampled from a woman aged 45-60 years in good health and CMV-seropositive.

In its sample, this clone was seen many times. The chain carries TRBV7-9 and TRBJ1-4; no clear D. CDR3 size: 13 residues. V lost 1 base to trimming and J lost 6 bases, with 6 bases between them. Germline lookup yields CDR1 SEHNR and CDR2 FQNEAQ (reference sequence). This CDR3 is CASSLGEYEKLFF. The CDR3, as DNA: TGTGCCAGCAGCTTAGGGGAGTATGAAAAACTGTTTTTT.

V gene TRBV7-9 combines with J gene TRBJ2-7, with 9 nucleotides matching TRBD2. The V segment lost 3 bases and the J segment 7 bases; nucleotides outside the gene matches: 10. Germline V gene data show CDR1 as SEHNR and CDR2 as FQNEAQ (reference sequence). The CDR3 runs 15 residues. CDR3 nucleotide sequence: TGTGCCAGCAGCTTCCCTCGCGGGGGGGCCCGGGAGCAGTACTTC. Amino acid sequence: CASSFPRGGAREQYF.